This TCR beta chain was profiled in a study of T-cell reconstitution after alpha-beta-depleted transplantation in children. The germline CDR1 and CDR2 sequences are DFQATT and SNEGSKA (reference sequence). The CDR3 is 14 amino acids. Trimming stripped 6 bases from V and 2 bases from J, with 17 bases between. For TCRbeta, the library was prepared with unique molecular identifiers. From the PCR reads, TCRdb called clonotypes with MiXCR, one entry per CDR3 protein. The sample gives approximately 500,000 distinct CDR3 sequences, over 9.5% of which show up once; about 2% is in the top ten. At least ten counts were recorded for this clonotype.

Sequencing was performed on PBMCs, taken before TCRalphabeta/CD19-depleted stem cell transplant. The chain combines TRBV20-1 with TRBJ2-7; D remains unclear. This TCR came from a child younger than 10 with inherited bone marrow failure, due to receive a stem cell transplant. The CDR3 sequence is CSAGGRKGAYEQYF. In DNA, the CDR3 is TGCAGTGCAGGCGGCCGAAAAGGAGCCTACGAGCAGTACTTC.